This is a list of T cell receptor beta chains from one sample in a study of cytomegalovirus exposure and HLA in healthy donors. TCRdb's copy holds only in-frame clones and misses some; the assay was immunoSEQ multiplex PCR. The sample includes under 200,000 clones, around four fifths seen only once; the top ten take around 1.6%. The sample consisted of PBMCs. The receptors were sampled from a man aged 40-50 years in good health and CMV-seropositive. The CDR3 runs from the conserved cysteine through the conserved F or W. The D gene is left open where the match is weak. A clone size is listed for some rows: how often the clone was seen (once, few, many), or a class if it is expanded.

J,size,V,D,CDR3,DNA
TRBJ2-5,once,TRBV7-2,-,CASSIRRGPRAETQYF,TGTGCCAGCAGCATCAGGCGCGGGCCGAGGGCAGAGACCCAGTACTTC
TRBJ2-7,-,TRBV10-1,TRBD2,CASWRGTSGKLAYEQYF,TGCGCCAGCTGGCGAGGGACTAGCGGGAAGCTGGCCTACGAGCAGTACTTC
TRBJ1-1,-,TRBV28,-,CASSRRRSTEAFF,TGTGCCAGCAGTCGGAGACGGTCCACTGAAGCTTTCTTT
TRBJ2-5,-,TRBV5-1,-,CASSPQPDRIQETQYF,TGCGCCAGCAGCCCGCAGCCCGACAGGATCCAAGAGACCCAGTACTTC
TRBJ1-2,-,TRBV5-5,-,CASSSGGDGYTF,TGTGCCAGCAGCTCGGGGGGAGATGGCTACACCTTC
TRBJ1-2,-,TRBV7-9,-,CASSFDSYGYTF,TGTGCCAGCAGCTTCGACTCCTATGGCTACACCTTC
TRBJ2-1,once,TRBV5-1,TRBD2,CASSLELAGLVNEQFF,TGCGCCAGCAGCTTGGAACTAGCGGGACTTGTTAATGAGCAGTTCTTC
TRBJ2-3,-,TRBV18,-,CASSPMHGGLTDTQYF,TGTGCCAGCTCACCAATGCACGGCGGACTCACAGATACGCAGTATTTT
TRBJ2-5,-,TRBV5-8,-,CASTKGPTEETQYF,TGTGCCAGCACCAAGGGGCCGACAGAAGAGACCCAGTACTTC
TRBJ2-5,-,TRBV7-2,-,CASSGGGRTEETQYF,TGTGCCAGCAGCGGCGGTGGACGGACTGAAGAGACCCAGTACTTC
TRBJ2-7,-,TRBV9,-,CASSVRGASSYEQYF,TGTGCCAGCAGCGTACGCGGGGCGAGCTCCTACGAGCAGTACTTC
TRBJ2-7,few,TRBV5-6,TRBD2,CASSFGGRASYEQYF,TGTGCCAGCAGCTTTGGCGGGAGGGCCTCCTACGAGCAGTACTTC
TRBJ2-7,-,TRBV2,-,CASRIQGPSYEQYF,TGTGCCAGCAGAATCCAGGGGCCTTCCTACGAGCAGTACTTC
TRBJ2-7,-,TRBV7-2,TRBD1,CASSFAGGESYEQYF,TGTGCCAGCAGCTTCGCAGGGGGCGAAAGTTACGAGCAGTACTTC
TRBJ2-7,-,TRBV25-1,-,CASRRGSYEQYF,TGTGCCAGCAGGCGGGGCAGCTACGAGCAGTACTTC
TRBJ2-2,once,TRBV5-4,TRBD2,CASGGLAANTGELFF,TGTGCCAGCGGGGGACTAGCGGCGAACACCGGGGAGCTGTTTTTT
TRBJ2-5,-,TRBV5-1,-,CASSFGGQETQYF,TGCGCCAGCAGCTTTGGAGGGCAAGAGACCCAGTACTTC
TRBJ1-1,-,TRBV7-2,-,CASSLVPRGNTEAFF,TGTGCCAGCAGCTTAGTACCACGGGGGAACACTGAAGCTTTCTTT
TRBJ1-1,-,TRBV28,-,CASSLGGATEAFF,TGTGCCAGCAGTTTAGGCGGAGCCACTGAAGCTTTCTTT
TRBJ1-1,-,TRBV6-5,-,CASSYATLMNTEAFF,TGTGCCAGCAGTTACGCGACACTCATGAACACTGAAGCTTTCTTT
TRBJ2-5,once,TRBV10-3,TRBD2,CAISAGTRGHQETQYF,TGTGCCATCAGTGCTGGGACTAGAGGGCACCAAGAGACCCAGTACTTC